The sequence of this TCR beta chain was determined in a study of T-cell memory formation after mild COVID-19. This CDR3 has 16 residues. V dropped 3 bases and J dropped 5 bases, with 19 bases sitting between them. CDR1 is SGHVS, CDR2 FQNEAQ, per germline. Study results and caveats: The study found contracting CD4+ clones mainly in CM and EM and contracting CD8+ clones in EMRA. Clones that contracted from day 15 to 85 were balanced CD4/CD8, while later expanders leaned CD4+.

The TCR alpha and TCR beta cDNA libraries, bearing sample barcodes and UMIs, were generated by 5'RACE using constant-segment primers. TCRdb analysed the 5' RACE reads with MiXCR anew, one entry per CDR3 protein. The table has approximately 290,000 distinct CDR3 sequences, roughly 8.2% seen once. As concerns this clonotype: No antigen is known for it.

Specimen: PBMCs or a T cell subset sorted from them (not recorded which). The sequence came from a man aged 18 to 29 who had mild COVID-19 (a few samples of this study predate the infection). Cell type and time point are not known. This rearrangement joins TRBV7-8 to TRBJ2-5, with D possibly matching TRBD1 (6 bases). DNA for the CDR3: TGTGCCAGCAGCTTCAAACGGACAGCGCAATTGGAGACCCAGTACTTC. Encoded protein: CASSFKRTAQLETQYF.